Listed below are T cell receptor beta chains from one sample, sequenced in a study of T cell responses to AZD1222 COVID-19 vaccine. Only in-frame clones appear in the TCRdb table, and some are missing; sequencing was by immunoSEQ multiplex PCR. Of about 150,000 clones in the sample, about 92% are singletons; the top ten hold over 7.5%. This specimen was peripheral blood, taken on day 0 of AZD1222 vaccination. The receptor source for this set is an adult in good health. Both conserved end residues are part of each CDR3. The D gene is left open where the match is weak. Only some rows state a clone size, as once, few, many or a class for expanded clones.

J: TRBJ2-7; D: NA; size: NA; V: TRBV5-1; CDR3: CASSLDLGHYEQYF; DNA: TGCGCCAGCAGCCTGGATCTTGGGCACTACGAGCAGTACTTC
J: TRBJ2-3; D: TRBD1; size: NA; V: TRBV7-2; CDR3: CASSYDRDVGTDTQYF; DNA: TGTGCCAGCAGTTACGACAGGGATGTCGGCACAGATACGCAGTATTTT
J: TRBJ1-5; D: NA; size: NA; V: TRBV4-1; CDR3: CASSHPPVRDSNQPQHF; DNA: TGCGCCAGCAGCCATCCGCCCGTGAGGGATAGCAATCAGCCCCAGCATTTT
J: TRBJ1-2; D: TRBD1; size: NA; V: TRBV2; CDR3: CASNNRGGYGYTF; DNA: TGTGCCAGCAATAACAGGGGGGGCTATGGCTACACCTTC
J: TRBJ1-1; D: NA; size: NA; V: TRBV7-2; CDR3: CASSLGEESGAFF; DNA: TGTGCCAGCAGCTTAGGGGAGGAGTCCGGAGCTTTCTTT
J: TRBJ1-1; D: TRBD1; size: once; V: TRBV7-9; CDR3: CASSLRDRDTEAFF; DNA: TGTGCCAGCAGCTTAAGGGACAGGGACACTGAAGCTTTCTTT
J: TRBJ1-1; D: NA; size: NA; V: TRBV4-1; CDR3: CASSQDPRPLNTEAFF; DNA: TGCGCCAGCAGCCAAGATCCCCGCCCGTTGAACACTGAAGCTTTCTTT
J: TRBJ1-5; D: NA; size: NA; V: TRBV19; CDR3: CASSGADSNQPQHF; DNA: TGTGCCAGTAGTGGGGCTGATAGCAATCAGCCCCAGCATTTT
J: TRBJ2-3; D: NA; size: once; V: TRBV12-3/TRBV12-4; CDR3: CASTGAFTDTQYF; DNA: TGTGCCAGCACTGGAGCCTTCACAGATACGCAGTATTTT
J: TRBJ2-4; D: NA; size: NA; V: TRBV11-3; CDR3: CASSLDQGGTARAKNIQYF; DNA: TGTGCCAGCAGCTTAGATCAAGGGGGGACGGCACGGGCCAAAAACATTCAGTACTTC
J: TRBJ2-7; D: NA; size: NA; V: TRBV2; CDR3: CASRAAAGQRYEQYF; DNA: TGTGCCAGCAGGGCGGCCGCGGGGCAACGGTACGAGCAGTACTTC
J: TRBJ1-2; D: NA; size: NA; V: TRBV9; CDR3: CASSVDVEHTDFYNYGYTF; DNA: TGTGCCAGCAGCGTAGATGTTGAGCACACTGACTTCTATAACTATGGCTACACCTTC
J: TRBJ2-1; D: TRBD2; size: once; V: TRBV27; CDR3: CASSLNAGGLFQQFF; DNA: TGTGCCAGCAGTTTAAACGCGGGGGGGCTTTTTCAGCAGTTCTTC
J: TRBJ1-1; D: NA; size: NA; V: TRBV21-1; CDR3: CASSQGLGTEAFF; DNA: TGTGCCAGCAGTCAAGGGTTGGGGACTGAAGCTTTCTTT
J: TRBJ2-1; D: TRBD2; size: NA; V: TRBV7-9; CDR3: CASTHRLAGDYEQFF; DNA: TGTGCCAGCACCCACCGACTAGCGGGGGACTATGAGCAGTTCTTC
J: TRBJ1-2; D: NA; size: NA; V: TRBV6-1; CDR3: CASSEGEGVGYTF; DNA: TGTGCCAGCAGTGAAGGAGAGGGGGTAGGCTACACCTTC
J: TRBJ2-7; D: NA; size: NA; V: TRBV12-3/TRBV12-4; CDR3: CASSNDLNEQYF; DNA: TGTGCCAGCAGTAACGACCTAAACGAGCAGTACTTC
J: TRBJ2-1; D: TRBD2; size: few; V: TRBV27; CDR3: CASRSYAGGRYNEQFF; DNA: TGTGCCAGCAGGTCATACGCGGGGGGGCGATACAATGAGCAGTTCTTC
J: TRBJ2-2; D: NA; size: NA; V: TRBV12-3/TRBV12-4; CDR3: CASHGAGTGELFF; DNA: TGTGCCAGCCACGGGGCAGGCACCGGGGAGCTGTTTTTT
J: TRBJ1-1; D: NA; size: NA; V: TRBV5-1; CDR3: CASSLVPYVTANTEAFF; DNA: TGCGCCAGCAGCTTGGTCCCCTACGTTACAGCGAACACTGAAGCTTTCTTT
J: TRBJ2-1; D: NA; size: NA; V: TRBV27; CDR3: CASSSGSIYEQFF; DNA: TGTGCCAGCAGTTCTGGCAGTATCTATGAGCAGTTCTTC
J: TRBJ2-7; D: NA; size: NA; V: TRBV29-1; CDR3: CSVGRGRYEQYF; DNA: TGCAGCGTGGGCAGGGGACGCTACGAGCAGTACTTC
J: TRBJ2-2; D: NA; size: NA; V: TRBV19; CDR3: CASSPANTGELFF; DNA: TGTGCCAGTAGTCCCGCTAACACCGGGGAGCTGTTTTTT
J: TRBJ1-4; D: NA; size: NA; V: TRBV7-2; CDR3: CASSLGFVRGGEKLFF; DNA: TGTGCCAGCAGCTTAGGCTTTGTCAGGGGTGGGGAAAAACTGTTTTTT
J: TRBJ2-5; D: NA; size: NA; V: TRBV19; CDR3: CASSGWETQYF; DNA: TGTGCCAGTAGTGGATGGGAGACCCAGTACTTC